By share of the sample, the clone carrying this T cell receptor (beta chain) is medium-sized (0.01 to 0.1%). No antigen is known for it. The protocol was immunoSEQ multiplex PCR, while the TCRdb copy is restricted to in-frame clones and leaves out a portion. This table has more than 9,500 clones, about 83% appearing once. The sample originates from a study of OX40 agonist ivuxolimab in advanced cancers. Study-level information: Six ivuxolimab dose levels, 0.01 to 10 mg/kg, were given intravenously every 2 weeks.

Study findings and constraints: Average numbers of expanded clones were greater in CD8+ T cells than in CD4+. Doses of 0.1 to 3.0 mg/kg were accompanied by clonal expansion of CD4+ and CD8+ blood T cells by week 6.

Exclusion applied to patients with autoimmune disease history or systemic immunosuppression. This TCR was sampled from an adult with an advanced solid tumor such as melanoma, head and neck, liver or kidney cancer. The material sequenced was CD4+ or CD8+ T cells sorted from blood, taken in a trial of the OX40 agonist ivuxolimab.

CDR3 protein: CASSFEQASLYGYTF. CDR3 sequence (DNA): TGTGCCAGCAGCTTCGAACAGGCCTCGCTCTATGGCTACACCTTC. This chain uses TRBV7-2 with TRBJ1-2; TRBD1 is a possible D gene (5 bases). V lost 3 bases and J 4 bases, leaving 15 bases between the germline ends. The CDR3 loop spans 15 amino acids. Germline lookup yields CDR1 SGHTA and CDR2 FQGNSA.